Following are 25 T cell receptor beta chains from one sample sequenced in a study of T-cell reconstitution after alpha-beta-depleted transplantation in children. Unique molecular identifiers featured in how the TCRbeta library was prepared. MiXCR, applied by TCRdb to the PCR reads, yields one record per CDR3 protein. The sample shows around 700,000 distinct CDR3 sequences, under 15% of them seen only once. The specimen was PBMCs, collected before TCRalphabeta/CD19-depleted stem cell transplant. The receptors were sampled from a girl aged 2 to 10 with congenital amegakaryocytic thrombocytopenia, due to receive a stem cell transplant.

The gene calls are TRBV28 and TRBJ2-3; maybe TRBD2 (6 bases). The V gene's germline CDR1 is MDHEN and CDR2 SYDVKM. This CDR3 spans 13 amino acids. Trimming shortened V by 8 bases and J by 4 bases, and 13 bases separated the two germline ends. The DNA for the CDR3 is TGTGCCAGCCGACTAGAGCAGGCAGATACGCAGTATTTT. This gives the protein CASRLEQADTQYF.

The chain has TRBV12-3 or TRBV12-4 and TRBJ1-3; no definite D call. Trimming left V 0 bases short and J 0 bases short, with 12 bases between. CDR3 length: 17 amino acids. CDR3 DNA sequence: TGTGCCAGCAGTTTAGCCTTCGTTCCGGGCTCTGGAAACACCATATATTTT. Translated: CASSLAFVPGSGNTIYF.

This clonotype was observed many times. The chain uses TRBV21-1 and TRBJ2-1; TRBD2, the table's D call, was not compared with the DNA. TRBV21-1 is a documented pseudogene. The CDR3 totals 16 residues. The CDR3 DNA reads as TGTGCCAGCAGCAAAGCCCTAGCGGGAGGGCCCAATGAGCAGTTCTTC. The encoded protein is CASSKALAGGPNEQFF.

Ten or more counts support this clonotype. The rearrangement links TRBV20-1 to TRBJ2-7; D remains unclear. V lost 6 bases to trimming and J lost 3 bases, with 15 bases between them. Germline-derived CDR1 and CDR2 are DFQATT and SNEGSKA (reference sequence). The CDR3 runs to 13 residues. As DNA, the CDR3 is TGCAGTGCGGAGCCTTCGGGCGACTACGAGCAGTACTTC. Protein sequence: CSAEPSGDYEQYF.

This clonotype was picked up many times. The chain couples TRBV5-1 to TRBJ2-1; no reliable D call. V lost 3 bases to trimming and J lost 7 bases, with 8 bases between them. The CDR3 has 12 amino acids. CDR1 SGHRS and CDR2 YFSETQ come from the germline V gene. CDR3: CASSSMENEQFF. The CDR3 nucleotides are TGCGCCAGCAGCTCGATGGAGAATGAGCAGTTCTTC.

The rearrangement joins TRBV7-2 to TRBJ2-7; the D gene is possibly TRBD2 (5 bases). V was pared by 0 bases and J by 0 bases, with 9 bases between. Germline V lookup: CDR1 SGHTA, CDR2 FQGNSA. The CDR3 is 15 residues long. The chain's CDR3 is CASSLAPSSSYEQYF. For the CDR3, the DNA is TGTGCCAGCAGCTTAGCGCCTAGCAGCTCCTACGAGCAGTACTTC.

Many counts were recorded for this clonotype. The gene calls are TRBV20-1 and TRBJ2-1; maybe TRBD2 (5 bases). In germline, CDR1 is DFQATT, CDR2 SNEGSKA (reference sequence). The length of the CDR3 is 14 residues. V lost 4 bases and J lost 3, with 13 bases in between. The chain's CDR3 is CSATGELGYNEQFF. The DNA for the CDR3 is TGCAGTGCTACGGGCGAACTAGGCTACAATGAGCAGTTCTTC.

V and J are TRBV5-1 and TRBJ1-3; D possibly corresponds to TRBD1 (6 bases). In germline, CDR1 is SGHRS, CDR2 YFSETQ. The V gene lost 7 bases and the J gene lost 3 bases, with 14 bases spanning the gap. There are 14 residues in the CDR3. For the CDR3, the DNA is TGCGCCAGCCAGGCACAGGGAGATGGAAACACCATATATTTT. It specifies CASQAQGDGNTIYF.

This clonotype was seen many times. The rearrangement uses TRBV5-5 and TRBJ2-1, with D hard to call. CDR3 length: 12 residues. The V gene's germline CDR1 is SGHKS and CDR2 YYEKEE (reference sequence). V lost 4 bases, J lost 7 bases, and 9 bases lay in between. CDR3 coding DNA: TGTGCCAGCAGCCCCACTAATAATGAGCAGTTCTTC. Translated, it gives CASSPTNNEQFF.

The V and J genes are TRBV5-1 and TRBJ2-1; 9 nucleotides agree with TRBD2. The CDR3 is 17 amino acids. Trimming at V came to 6 bases and at J to 3 bases, leaving 13 bases not matched to a gene. The germline V gene encodes CDR1 SGHRS and CDR2 YFSETQ. CDR3 coding DNA: TGCGCCAGCACCAGACTAGCGGCCTCGGGGGGCTACAATGAGCAGTTCTTC. As protein: CASTRLAASGGYNEQFF.

This chain joins TRBV27 and TRBJ1-2, with D tentatively TRBD1 (6 bases). CDR3 length: 16 amino acids. The germline V gene has CDR1 MNHEY and CDR2 SMNVEV (reference sequence). V was shortened by 5 bases and J by 4 bases, with 20 bases between the two germline ends. The CDR3 spells CASSPSSPQGGYGYTF. CDR3 coding DNA: TGTGCCAGCAGTCCCTCGTCGCCTCAAGGGGGCTATGGCTACACCTTC.

About this clonotype itself: This may be a read error: a much more frequent sequence differs by one nucleotide. The rearrangement uses TRBV20-1 and TRBJ2-5; a possible D gene is TRBD2 (5 bases). Germline assignment: CDR1 DFQATT and CDR2 SNEGSKA (reference sequence). The V and J ends lost 4 bases and 1 base respectively, with 16 bases between them. The CDR3 sequence is 15 residues long. CDR3 coding DNA: TGCAGTGCTAAACCTACTAGTCTAGCCCAAGAGACCCAGTACTTC. Protein sequence: CSAKPTSLAQETQYF.

V usage is TRBV15 and J usage is TRBJ2-2; D tentatively fits TRBD1 or TRBD2 (6 bases each). V was trimmed by 1 base and J by 1 base, leaving 19 bases between them. In germline, CDR1 is LNHNV, CDR2 YYDKDF (reference sequence). CDR3 length equals 19 residues. In DNA, the CDR3 is TGTGCCACCAGCAGAGGACCAGGGGTTAGCGGACAGAACACCGGGGAGCTGTTTTTT. This encodes CATSRGPGVSGQNTGELFF.

This chain connects TRBV20-1 to TRBJ1-4, with 8 positions matching TRBD1. The CDR3 has 15 residues. The J segment lost 3 bases and the V segment lost 6 bases, leaving 9 bases of the junction unmatched. Germline values: CDR1 DFQATT, CDR2 SNEGSKA (reference sequence). CDR3 DNA: TGCAGTGCCAACCACCCGGGACAGGCTAATGAAAAACTGTTTTTT. Translating it yields CSANHPGQANEKLFF.

V usage is TRBV5-1 and J usage is TRBJ2-2; 10 nucleotides match TRBD2. V trimming: 1 base; J trimming: 4 bases; junction bases outside the gene matches: 7. The CDR3 length is 17 residues. Looked up from germline, CDR1 is SGHRS and CDR2 is YFSETQ. CDR3 in DNA: TGCGCCAGCAGCTTGCGGCTAGCGGGAGTACGCACCGGGGAGCTGTTTTTT. Its translation is CASSLRLAGVRTGELFF.

The sample holds many counts of this clonotype. DNA for the CDR3: TGCGCCAGCAGCTTGAGACTACATTCCTACGAGCAGTACTTC. Translated: CASSLRLHSYEQYF. The gene calls are TRBV5-1 and TRBJ2-7, with a tentative D call TRBD2 (5 bases). CDR3 length: 14 amino acids. The V end lost 1 base, the J end lost 1 base, and 9 bases lay between the germline ends. Germline assignment: CDR1 SGHRS and CDR2 YFSETQ.

This clonotype was seen repeatedly, ten times or more. The J gene is TRBJ2-4, the V gene TRBV30; maybe TRBD2 (5 bases). CDR3 length equals 12 residues. From germline, CDR1 is GTSNPN and CDR2 SVGIG (reference sequence). V was trimmed by 0 bases and J by 9 bases, leaving 9 bases between them. DNA for the CDR3: TGTGCCTGGAGTGTTTCGGGGAGCATTCAGTACTTC. Its translation is CAWSVSGSIQYF. The complete variable domain, with remaining parts taken from reference TRBV30 and TRBJ2-4, reads SQTIHQWPATLVQPVGSPLSLECTVEGTSNPNLYWYRQAAGRGLQLLFYSVGIGQISSEVPQNLSASRPQDRQFILSSKKLLLSDSGFYLCAWSVSGSIQYFGAGTRLSVL.

In its sample, this clonotype was seen a few times. This chain connects TRBV29-1 to TRBJ2-5; D may be TRBD1 or TRBD2 (5 bases each). CDR1 is SQVTM, CDR2 ANQGSEA, per germline. The CDR3 spans 11 residues. The CDR3 is CSHGDPETQYF. CDR3 DNA sequence: TGCTCCCACGGGGACCCAGAGACCCAGTACTTC.

This clonotype was counted a single time. The junction and the germline gene differ at one end; a read error may be behind it. The chain recombines TRBV20-1 with TRBJ2-3, with TRBD2 matching 10 bases. CDR1 is DFQATT, CDR2 SNEGSKA, per germline (reference sequence). This CDR3 is 17 amino acids long. CDR3 protein: CCARDLKAGGPRDTQYF. CDR3 bases: TGCTGTGCTAGAGATCTTAAAGCGGGAGGGCCGAGGGATACGCAGTATTTT.

This clonotype has just a few counts. The V and J genes are TRBV20-1 and TRBJ1-5; D gene unclear. The CDR3 loop spans 12 amino acids. CDR1 and CDR2 from the germline V gene are DFQATT and SNEGSKA (reference sequence). The V gene lost 4 bases and the J gene lost 10 bases, with 14 bases spanning the gap. CDR3 loop: CSATGGRYPQHF. The DNA for the CDR3 is TGCAGTGCTACGGGCGGGAGGTATCCCCAGCATTTT.

Comments on this clonotype: The germline gene is not matched at one end of the junction; a read error may be the cause. J is TRBJ2-1 and V is TRBV12-3 or TRBV12-4; weak D call: TRBD2 (8 bases). The CDR3 sequence is 19 residues long. The DNA for the CDR3 is TGTGCCAGCAGTTCAGGGGGGCTAGCGGGCTCAAACTCCTACTATGAGCAGTTCTTC. Amino acid sequence: CASSSGGLAGSNSYYEQFF.

This clonotype was recorded at least ten times. This chain uses TRBV9 with TRBJ1-1; 8 nucleotides align to TRBD1. CDR3 length: 15 residues. The germline V gene encodes CDR1 SGDLS and CDR2 YYNGEE. The trim removed 3 bases at V and 0 bases at J, leaving 4 bases unmatched. CDR3 bases: TGTGCCAGCAGCGCCCGGACAGGGTTGAACACTGAAGCTTTCTTT. This gives the protein CASSARTGLNTEAFF.

This clonotype was observed many times. The rearrangement joins TRBV10-3 to TRBJ2-1; 9 nucleotides agree with TRBD2. Germline loops: CDR1 ENHRY, CDR2 SYGVKD. The CDR3 consists of 17 residues. The ends lost 8 bases at V and 2 bases at J; junction bases unmatched: 13. CDR3: CAIEDRGSSGTYNEQFF. CDR3 coding DNA: TGTGCCATCGAGGATAGGGGTTCTAGCGGGACCTACAATGAGCAGTTCTTC.

The V and J genes are TRBV3-1 and TRBJ2-1; D is uncertain. Germline V lookup: CDR1 LGHDT, CDR2 YNNKEL (reference sequence). Deletions cut 3 bases from V and 2 bases from J, with 14 bases between. The CDR3 runs to 16 residues. CDR3 in amino acids: CASSHTLDLTYNEQFF. The DNA of the CDR3 is TGTGCCAGCAGCCACACTCTTGACTTGACCTACAATGAGCAGTTCTTC.

This clonotype occurred a few times. The rearrangement uses TRBV12-3 or TRBV12-4 and TRBJ2-7, with D possibly being TRBD1 (5 bases). The CDR3 covers 14 residues. With 2 bases removed from V and 3 bases from J, the gap between germline ends came to 11 bases. CDR3 sequence: CASSLRGYYYEQYF. For the CDR3, the DNA is TGTGCCAGCAGTTTAAGGGGATACTACTACGAGCAGTACTTC.